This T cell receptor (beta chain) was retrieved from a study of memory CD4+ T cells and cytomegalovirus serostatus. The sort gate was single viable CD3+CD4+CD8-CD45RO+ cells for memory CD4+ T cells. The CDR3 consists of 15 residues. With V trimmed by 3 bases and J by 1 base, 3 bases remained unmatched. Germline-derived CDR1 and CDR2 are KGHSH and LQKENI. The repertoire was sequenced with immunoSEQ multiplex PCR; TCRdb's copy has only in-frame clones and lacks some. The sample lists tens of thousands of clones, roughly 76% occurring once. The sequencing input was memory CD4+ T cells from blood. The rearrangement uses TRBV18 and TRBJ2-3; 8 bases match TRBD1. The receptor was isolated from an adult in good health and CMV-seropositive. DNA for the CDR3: TGTGCCAGCTCACCTCCAGGGGGCCGCACAGATACGCAGTATTTT. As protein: CASSPPGGRTDTQYF.